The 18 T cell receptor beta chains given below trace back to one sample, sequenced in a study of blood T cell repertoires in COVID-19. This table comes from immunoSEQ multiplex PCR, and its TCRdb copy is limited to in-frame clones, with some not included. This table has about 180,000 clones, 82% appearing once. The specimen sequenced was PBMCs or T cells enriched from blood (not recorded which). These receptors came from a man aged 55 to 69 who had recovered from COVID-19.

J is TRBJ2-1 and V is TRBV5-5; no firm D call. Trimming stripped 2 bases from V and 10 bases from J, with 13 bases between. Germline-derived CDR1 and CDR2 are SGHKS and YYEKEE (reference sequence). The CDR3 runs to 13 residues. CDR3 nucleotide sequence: TGTGCCAGCAGCTTTTTACCACAGCAGGAGCAGTTCTTC. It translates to CASSFLPQQEQFF.

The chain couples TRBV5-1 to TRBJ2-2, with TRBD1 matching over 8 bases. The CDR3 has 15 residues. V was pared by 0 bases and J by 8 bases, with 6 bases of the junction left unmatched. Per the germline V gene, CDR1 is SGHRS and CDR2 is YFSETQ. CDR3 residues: CASSLDGQGRGELFF. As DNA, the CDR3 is TGCGCCAGCAGCTTGGATGGACAGGGTCGGGGGGAGCTGTTTTTT.

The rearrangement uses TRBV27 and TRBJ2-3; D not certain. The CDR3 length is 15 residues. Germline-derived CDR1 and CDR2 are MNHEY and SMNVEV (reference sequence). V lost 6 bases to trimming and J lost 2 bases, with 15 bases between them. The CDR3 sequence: CASRLGASYTDTQYF. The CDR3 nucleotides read TGTGCCAGCAGACTCGGTGCGAGTTACACAGATACGCAGTATTTT.

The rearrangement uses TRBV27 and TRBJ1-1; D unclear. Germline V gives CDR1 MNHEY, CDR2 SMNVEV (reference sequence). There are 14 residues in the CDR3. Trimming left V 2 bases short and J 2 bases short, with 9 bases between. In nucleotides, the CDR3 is TGTGCCAGCAGTTTAAATGTGCGAAACACTGAAGCTTTCTTT. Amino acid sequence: CASSLNVRNTEAFF.

The CDR3 DNA sequence: TGTGCCAGCAGTCGGGACAGCGTTCCAGCGAACACTGAAGCTTTCTTT. Amino acid sequence: CASSRDSVPANTEAFF. The J gene is TRBJ1-1, the V gene TRBV2; 7 nucleotides agree with TRBD1. The V and J ends lost 5 bases and 1 base, in that order; junction bases with no gene match: 10. This CDR3 spans 16 amino acids. Germline V gene sequence: CDR1 SNHLY, CDR2 FYNNEI.

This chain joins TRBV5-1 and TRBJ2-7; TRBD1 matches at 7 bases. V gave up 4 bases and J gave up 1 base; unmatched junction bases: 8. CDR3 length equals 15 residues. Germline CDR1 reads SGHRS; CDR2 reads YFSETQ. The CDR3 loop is CASSTGQSVSYEQYF. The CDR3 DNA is TGCGCCAGCAGCACGGGACAGTCAGTATCCTACGAGCAGTACTTC.

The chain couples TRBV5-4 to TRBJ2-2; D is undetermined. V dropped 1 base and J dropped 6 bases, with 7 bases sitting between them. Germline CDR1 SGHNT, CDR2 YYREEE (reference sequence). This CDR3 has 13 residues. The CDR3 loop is CASSLKAAGELFF. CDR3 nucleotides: TGTGCCAGCAGCTTGAAGGCGGCCGGGGAGCTGTTTTTT. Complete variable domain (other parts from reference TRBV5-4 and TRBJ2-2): ETGVTQSPTHLIKTRGQQVTLRCSSQSGHNTVSWYQQALGQGPQFIFQYYREEENGRGNFPPRFSGLQFPNYSSELNVNALELDDSALYLCASSLKAAGELFFGEGSRLTVL.

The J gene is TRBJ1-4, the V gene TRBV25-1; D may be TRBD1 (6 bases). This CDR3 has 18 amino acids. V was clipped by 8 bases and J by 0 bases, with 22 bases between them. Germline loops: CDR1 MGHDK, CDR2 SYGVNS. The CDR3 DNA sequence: TGTGCCAGCTCGAGGGGGAGACAGGCCCCAACAACTAATGAAAAACTGTTTTTT. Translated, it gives CASSRGRQAPTTNEKLFF.

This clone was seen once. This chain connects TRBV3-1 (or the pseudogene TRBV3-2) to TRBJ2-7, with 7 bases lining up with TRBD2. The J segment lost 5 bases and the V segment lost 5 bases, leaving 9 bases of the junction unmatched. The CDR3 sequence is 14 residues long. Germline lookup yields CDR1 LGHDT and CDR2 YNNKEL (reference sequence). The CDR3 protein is CASSSSGTPHEQYF. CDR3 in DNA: TGTGCCAGCAGCTCCAGCGGGACTCCCCACGAGCAGTACTTC.

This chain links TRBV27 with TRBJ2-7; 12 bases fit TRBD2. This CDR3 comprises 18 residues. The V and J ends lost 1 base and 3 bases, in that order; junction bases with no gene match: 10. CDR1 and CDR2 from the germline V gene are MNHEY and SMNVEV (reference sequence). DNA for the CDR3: TGTGCCAGCAGTTTATTCCCGCGACTAGCGGGAGAGGGCTACGAGCAGTACTTC. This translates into CASSLFPRLAGEGYEQYF.

Here the CDR3 DNA reads TGCAGCGTTGAAGTCCGGGTTTCCGGAAGTGGCTACACCTTC. The encoded protein is CSVEVRVSGSGYTF. The gene calls are TRBV29-1 and TRBJ1-2; D is undetermined. This CDR3 region has 14 residues. CDR1 is SQVTM, CDR2 ANQGSEA, per germline. V lost 1 base to trimming and J lost 7 bases, with 16 bases between them. Complete variable domain (other parts from reference TRBV29-1 and TRBJ1-2): SAVISQKPSRDICQRGTSLTIQCQVDSQVTMMFWYRQQPGQSLTLIATANQGSEATYESGFVIDKFPISRPNLTFSTLTVSNMSPEDSSIYLCSVEVRVSGSGYTFGSGTRLTVV.

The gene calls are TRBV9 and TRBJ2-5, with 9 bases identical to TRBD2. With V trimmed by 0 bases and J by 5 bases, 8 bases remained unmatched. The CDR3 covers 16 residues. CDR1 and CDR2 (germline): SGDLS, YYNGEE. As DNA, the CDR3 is TGTGCCAGCAGCGTAGTTGCGGGGGGGCCGGGGGAGACCCAGTACTTC. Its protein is CASSVVAGGPGETQYF.

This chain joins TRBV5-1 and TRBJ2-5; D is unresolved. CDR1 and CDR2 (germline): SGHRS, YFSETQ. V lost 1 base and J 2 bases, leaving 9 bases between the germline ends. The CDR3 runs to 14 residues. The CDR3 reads CASSLSHLQETQYF. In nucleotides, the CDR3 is TGCGCCAGCAGCTTGTCACACCTTCAAGAGACCCAGTACTTC.

This CDR3 reads CASSSGQGKTGELFF. CDR3 nucleotides: TGTGCCAGCAGTTCCGGACAGGGAAAAACCGGGGAGCTGTTTTTT. This chain connects TRBV28 to TRBJ2-2; 8 bases fit TRBD1. CDR1 MDHEN and CDR2 SYDVKM come from the germline V gene. V dropped 4 bases and J dropped 5; count of bases not matched to a gene: 6. CDR3 length: 15 amino acids.

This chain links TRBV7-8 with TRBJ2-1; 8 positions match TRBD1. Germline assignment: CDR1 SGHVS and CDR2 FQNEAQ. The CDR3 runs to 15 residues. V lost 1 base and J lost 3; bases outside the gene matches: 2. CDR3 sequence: CASSLGQGIYNEQFF. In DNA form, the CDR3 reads TGTGCCAGCAGCTTAGGACAGGGGATCTACAATGAGCAGTTCTTC.

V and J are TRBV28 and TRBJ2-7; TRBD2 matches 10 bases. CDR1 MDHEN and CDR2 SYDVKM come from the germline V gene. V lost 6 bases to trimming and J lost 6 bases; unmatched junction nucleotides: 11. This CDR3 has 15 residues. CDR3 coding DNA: TGTGCCAGCAGGGACCTTTTGATAGCGGGAGGCGAGCAGTACTTC. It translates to CASRDLLIAGGEQYF.

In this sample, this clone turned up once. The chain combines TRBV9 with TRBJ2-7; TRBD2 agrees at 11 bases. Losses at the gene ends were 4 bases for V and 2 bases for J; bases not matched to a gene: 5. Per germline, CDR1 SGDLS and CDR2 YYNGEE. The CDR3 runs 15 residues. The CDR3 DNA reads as TGTGCCAGCAGCCCTCTAGCGGGGGGCGCCTACGAGCAGTACTTC. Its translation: CASSPLAGGAYEQYF. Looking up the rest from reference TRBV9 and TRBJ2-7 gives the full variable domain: DSGVTQTPKHLITATGQRVTLRCSPRSGDLSVYWYQQSLDQGLQFLIQYYNGEERAKGNILERFSAQQFPDLHSELNLSSLELGDSALYFCASSPLAGGAYEQYFGPGTRLTVT.

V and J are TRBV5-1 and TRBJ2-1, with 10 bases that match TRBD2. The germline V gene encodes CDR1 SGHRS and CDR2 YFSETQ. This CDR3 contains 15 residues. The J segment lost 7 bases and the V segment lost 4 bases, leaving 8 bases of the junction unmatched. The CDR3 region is CASSPRTSGGNEQFF. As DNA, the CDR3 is TGCGCCAGCAGCCCCCGGACTAGCGGAGGGAATGAGCAGTTCTTC.